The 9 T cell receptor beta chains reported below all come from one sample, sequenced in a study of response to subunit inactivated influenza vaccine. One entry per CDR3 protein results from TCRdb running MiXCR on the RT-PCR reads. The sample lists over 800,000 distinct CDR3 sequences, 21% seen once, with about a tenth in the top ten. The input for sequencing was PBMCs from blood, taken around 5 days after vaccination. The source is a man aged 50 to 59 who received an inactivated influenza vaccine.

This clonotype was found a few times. The CDR3 loop reads CASSLVEVYEQYF. The CDR3 DNA reads TGTGCCAGCAGCTTGGTCGAGGTCTACGAGCAGTACTTC. V gene TRBV5-6 combines with J gene TRBJ2-7, with D uncertain. Per germline, CDR1 SGHDT and CDR2 YYEEEE. The length of the CDR3 is 13 residues. The V end lost 0 bases, the J end lost 3 bases, and 7 bases lay between the germline ends.

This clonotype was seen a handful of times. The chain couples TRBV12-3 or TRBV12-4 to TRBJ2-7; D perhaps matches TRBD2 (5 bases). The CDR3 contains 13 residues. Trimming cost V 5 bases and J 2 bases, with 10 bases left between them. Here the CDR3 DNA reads TGTGCCAGCAGTATCAACGGGGCCTACGAGCAGTACTTC. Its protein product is CASSINGAYEQYF.

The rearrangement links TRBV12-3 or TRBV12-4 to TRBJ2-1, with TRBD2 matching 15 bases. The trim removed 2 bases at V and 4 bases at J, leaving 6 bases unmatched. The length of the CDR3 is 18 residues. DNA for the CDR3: TGTGCCAGCAGTTTACGGGGACTAGCGGGAGGCCAGTACAATGAGCAGTTCTTC. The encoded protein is CASSLRGLAGGQYNEQFF.

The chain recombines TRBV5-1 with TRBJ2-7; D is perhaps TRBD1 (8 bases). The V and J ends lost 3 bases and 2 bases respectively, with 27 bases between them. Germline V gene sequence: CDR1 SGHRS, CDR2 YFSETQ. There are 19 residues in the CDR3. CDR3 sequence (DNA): TGCGCCAGCAGCTCTCGCCCGGGACAGGAAGCGGGGAAAACCTACGAGCAGTACTTC. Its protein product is CASSSRPGQEAGKTYEQYF.

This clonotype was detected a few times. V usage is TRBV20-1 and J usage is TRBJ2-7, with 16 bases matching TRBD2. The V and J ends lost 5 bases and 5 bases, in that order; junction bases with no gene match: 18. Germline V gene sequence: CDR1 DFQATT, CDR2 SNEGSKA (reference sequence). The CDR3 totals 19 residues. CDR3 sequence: CSASPFSGTSGGAGHEQYF. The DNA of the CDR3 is TGCAGTGCTTCTCCTTTCTCCGGGACTAGCGGGGGGGCCGGCCACGAGCAGTACTTC.

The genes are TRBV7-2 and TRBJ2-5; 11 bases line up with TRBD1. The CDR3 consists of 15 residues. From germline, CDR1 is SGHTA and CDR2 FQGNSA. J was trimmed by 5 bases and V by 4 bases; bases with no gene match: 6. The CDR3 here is CASSWGTGGVETQYF. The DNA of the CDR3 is TGTGCCAGCAGCTGGGGGACAGGGGGAGTTGAGACCCAGTACTTC.

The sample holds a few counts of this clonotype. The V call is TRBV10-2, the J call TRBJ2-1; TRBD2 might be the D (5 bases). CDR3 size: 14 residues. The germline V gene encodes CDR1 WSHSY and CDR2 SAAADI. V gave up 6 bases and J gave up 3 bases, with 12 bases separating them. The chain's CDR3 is CASSPLGDYNEQFF. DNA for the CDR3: TGCGCCAGCAGCCCGCTCGGGGACTACAATGAGCAGTTCTTC.

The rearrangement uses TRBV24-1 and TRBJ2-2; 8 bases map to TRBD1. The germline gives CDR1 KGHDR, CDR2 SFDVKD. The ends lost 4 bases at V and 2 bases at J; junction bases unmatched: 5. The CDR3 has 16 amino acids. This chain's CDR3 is CATSDPDRGNTGELFF. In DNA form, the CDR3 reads TGTGCCACCAGTGACCCTGACAGGGGTAACACCGGGGAGCTGTTTTTT.

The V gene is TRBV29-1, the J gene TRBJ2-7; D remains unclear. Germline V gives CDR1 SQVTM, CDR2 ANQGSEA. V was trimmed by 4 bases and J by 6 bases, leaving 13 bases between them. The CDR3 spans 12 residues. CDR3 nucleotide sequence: TGCAGCGTTGTTGTTGCGGCGGCCGAGCAGTACTTC. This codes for CSVVVAAAEQYF.